Presented here are 7 T cell receptor beta chains from one specimen sequenced in a study of siplizumab effects on memory and regulatory T cells. The assay was immunoSEQ multiplex PCR, and TCRdb's table has in-frame clones only and misses some. Of over 100,000 clones listed, more than 85% are singletons. Sequencing input: Tregs sorted from blood. The receptors derive from a human donor in good health.

The chain uses TRBV7-2 and TRBJ1-5, with D unresolved. CDR1 is SGHTA, CDR2 FQGNSA, per germline. Between the trimmed V and J ends, which lost 5 bases and 11 bases, there was a span of 16 bases. CDR3 length equals 13 residues. Here the CDR3 DNA reads TGTGCCAGCAGCCCCGCCGGCACCCCGACCCAGCATTTT. Protein sequence: CASSPAGTPTQHF.

This clone appeared a single time. The chain employs TRBV7-2 and TRBJ1-5; 9 bases fit TRBD1. The CDR3 has 15 residues. Trimming removed 5 bases from V and 5 bases from J; junction bases left unmatched: 7. Per germline, CDR1 SGHTA and CDR2 FQGNSA. CDR3 DNA sequence: TGTGCCAGCAGCGTCTCCGGGACAGGGTATCAGCCCCAGCATTTT. Translation gives CASSVSGTGYQPQHF. Together with reference TRBV7-2 and TRBJ1-5, the CDR3 gives the full variable domain: GAGVSQSPSNKVTEKGKDVELRCDPISGHTALYWYRQSLGQGLEFLIYFQGNSAPDKSGLPSDRFSAERTGGSVSTLTIQRTQQEDSAVYLCASSVSGTGYQPQHFGDGTRLSIL.

The chain is built from TRBV4-1 and TRBJ2-1; D uncertain. Trimming cost V 3 bases and J 3 bases, with 0 bases left between them. Germline-derived CDR1 and CDR2 are MGHRA and YSYEKL. CDR3 length: 11 amino acids. This CDR3 reads CASSHYNEQFF. CDR3 sequence (DNA): TGCGCCAGCAGCCACTACAATGAGCAGTTCTTC.

In this sample, this clone turned up many times. The J gene is TRBJ2-7, the V gene TRBV9; 7 nucleotides agree with TRBD1. Trimming at V came to 0 bases and at J to 3 bases, leaving 9 bases not matched to a gene. Germline-derived CDR1 and CDR2 are SGDLS and YYNGEE. The CDR3 runs to 16 residues. In DNA form, the CDR3 reads TGTGCCAGCAGCGTAGGGGCGACAGGGTTGGGCTACGAGCAGTACTTC. As protein: CASSVGATGLGYEQYF.

The chain recombines TRBV6-5 with TRBJ2-3; weak D call: TRBD1 (6 bases). The V gene lost 4 bases and the J gene lost 2 bases, with 13 bases spanning the gap. Germline CDR1 is MNHEY and CDR2 is SVGAGI. The CDR3 sequence is 15 residues long. CDR3 residues: CASSSLGAATDTQYF. As DNA, the CDR3 is TGTGCCAGCAGTTCCTTGGGGGCGGCCACAGATACGCAGTATTTT.

This chain joins TRBV10-3 and TRBJ2-7; 11 nucleotides line up with TRBD2. Germline assignment: CDR1 ENHRY and CDR2 SYGVKD. With V trimmed by 5 bases and J by 2 bases, 5 bases remained unmatched. The CDR3 loop spans 15 amino acids. CDR3 residues: CAISLAGGLTYEQYF. The CDR3 DNA reads TGTGCCATCAGTCTAGCGGGGGGCCTTACCTACGAGCAGTACTTC.

The rearrangement links TRBV7-2 to TRBJ1-5; 9 positions agree with TRBD1. Germline V gives CDR1 SGHTA, CDR2 FQGNSA. The CDR3 extends over 15 amino acids. Germline trimming cut 5 bases from V and 7 bases from J; bases unmatched to any gene: 9. The CDR3: CASSEQTGGGQPQHF. In DNA, the CDR3 is TGTGCCAGCAGCGAGCAGACAGGGGGAGGACAGCCCCAGCATTTT.